This T cell receptor (beta chain) was sequenced during a study of regulatory T cells in long-lasting Graves disease. General study findings and limits: Lower TCR diversity was seen in persistent Graves' patients than in newly diagnosed ones.

This clonotype has a count of ten or more. The antigen is undetermined. The CDR3 runs to 16 residues. Trimming shortened V by 2 bases and J by 2 bases, and 16 bases separated the two germline ends. Germline values: CDR1 MNHEY, CDR2 SVGAGI. The TCR beta library used iRepertoire HTBI primers with Arm-PCR amplification of CDR3. TCRdb re-analysed the multiplex PCR reads in MiXCR, keeping a single row per CDR3 protein. The profile covers 350,000 to 500,000 distinct CDR3 sequences, with about a sixth appearing a single time and 20% to 25% taken by the ten largest. The time point denotes: newly diagnosed GD, antithyroid drugs for less than 3 months. There was RNA extracted from PBMCs, and the TCR library was made from it. Patients were from an endocrinology department in Xi'an, China. These data are also associated with another study on T cells in Graves' hyperthyroidism and ophthalmopathy. From that second work: Ophthalmopathy, which appeared later, was predicted by the model a median roughly 6.4 months before onset.

The chain uses TRBV6-5 and TRBJ2-7; unclear D gene. Source: peripheral blood mononuclear cells (PBMCs), taken at new diagnosis, from a patient treated with antithyroid drugs. The TCR originated in a woman aged 18-29 years with Graves disease. This chain's CDR3 is CASSYDHARTAYEQYF. CDR3 in DNA: TGTGCCAGCAGTTACGACCATGCTAGGACGGCCTACGAGCAGTACTTC.